This T cell receptor (beta chain) emerged from a study of T-cell reconstitution after alpha-beta-depleted transplantation in children. There are 14 residues in the CDR3. Trimming removed 5 bases at V and 3 bases at J, with 14 bases between. Germline loops: CDR1 SEHNR, CDR2 FQNEAQ (reference sequence). A TCRbeta library incorporating unique molecular identifiers was prepared. TCRdb re-called the PCR reads through MiXCR, storing one row per CDR3 protein. This table holds some 280,000 distinct CDR3 sequences, approximately 9.8% found once. The V gene is TRBV7-9, the J gene TRBJ2-7; D is perhaps TRBD1 (6 bases). The sample was PBMCs from the stem cell graft donor, taken from the stem cell graft. The sequence was collected from a human donor who donated a stem cell graft to a child with SCID. Here the CDR3 DNA reads TGTGCCAGCAGCAGACAGGACCAAGACTACGAGCAGTACTTC. It encodes CASSRQDQDYEQYF.